This TCR beta chain is from a study of blood T cell repertoires in COVID-19. In the study overall: Spain, Italy and the United States supplied samples that represented acute and convalescent COVID-19.

Participants spanned ages about 18 to 89 years and resided in about 24 US areas. Clinical history reported by participants formed the basis on which cohorts were assigned. Authors' data handling: The authors estimated nucleated cell counts from reference gene primer amplification. Method: immunoSEQ multiplex PCR; TCRdb's copy keeps in-frame clones and lacks some. The V and J calls and clone size come from that table; D and trimming were worked out from the DNA. The sample contains about 300,000 clones, around 89% of which appear only once. Germline loops: CDR1 SGHNT, CDR2 YENEEA. CDR3 length equals 16 residues. Trimming shortened V by 5 bases and J by 1 base, and 17 bases separated the two germline ends.

The V call is TRBV11-3, the J call TRBJ2-5; perhaps TRBD1 as D (6 bases). The sample was PBMCs or T cells enriched from blood (not recorded which). The source of this sequence is a woman between 18 and 29 years old with acute COVID-19. Written as DNA, the CDR3 is TGTGCCAGCAGCCTATTCCCTGGACAGCTCCAAGAGACCCAGTACTTC. This encodes CASSLFPGQLQETQYF. Drawing the rest from reference TRBV11-3 and TRBJ2-5, the complete variable domain is EAGVVQSPRYKIIEKKQPVAFWCNPISGHNTLYWYLQNLGQGPELLIRYENEEAVDDSQLPKDRFSAERLKGVDSTLKIQPAELGDSAVYLCASSLFPGQLQETQYFGPGTRLLVL.